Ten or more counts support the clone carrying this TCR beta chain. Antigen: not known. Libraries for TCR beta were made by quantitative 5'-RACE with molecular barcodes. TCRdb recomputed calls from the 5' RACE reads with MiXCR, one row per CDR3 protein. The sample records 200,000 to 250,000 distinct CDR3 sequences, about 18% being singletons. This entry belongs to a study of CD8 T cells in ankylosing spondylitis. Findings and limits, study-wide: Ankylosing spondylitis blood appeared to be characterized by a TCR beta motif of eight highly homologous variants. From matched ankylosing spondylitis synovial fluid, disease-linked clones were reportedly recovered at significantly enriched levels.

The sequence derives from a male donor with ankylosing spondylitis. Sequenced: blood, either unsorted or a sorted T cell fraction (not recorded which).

CDR3 sequence (DNA): TGCGCCAGCAGCTTGGAAGGACAGGGAGAGCAGTACTTC. It yields the protein CASSLEGQGEQYF. V is TRBV5-1 and J is TRBJ2-7; the match to TRBD1 covers 8 bases. V was clipped by 0 bases and J by 7 bases; unmatched bases: 3. The germline V gene encodes CDR1 SGHRS and CDR2 YFSETQ. This CDR3 contains 13 residues.